The 32 T cell receptor beta chains below all came from one sample that was sequenced in a study of CD8 T cells in Susac syndrome. RNA, at roughly 0.45 to 1 ug, was reverse transcribed with random hexamers. MiXCR, applied by TCRdb to the immunoSEQ multiplex PCR reads, yields one record per CDR3 protein. The sample carries 150,000 to 200,000 distinct CDR3 sequences, over 85% recorded once. The sample consisted of CD4+ T cells from PBMCs. The source is a human donor in good health.

The genes are TRBV6-6 and TRBJ1-1; 10 positions match TRBD1. The V segment lost 5 bases and the J segment 11 bases; nucleotides outside the gene matches: 11. The CDR3 is 14 amino acids. Germline CDR1 and CDR2: MNHNY and SVGAGI (reference sequence). The CDR3 DNA sequence: TGTGCCAGCAGTCAGGATGACAGGGGGCACGGGGCTTTCTTT. This translates into CASSQDDRGHGAFF.

V is TRBV7-2 and J is TRBJ2-7; D unresolved. CDR3 length equals 10 residues. Trimming stripped 5 bases from V and 7 bases from J, with 6 bases between. Germline-derived CDR1 and CDR2 are SGHTA and FQGNSA. The CDR3 reads CASSLGEQYF. The CDR3 nucleotides read TGTGCCAGCAGCCTGGGGGAGCAGTACTTC.

J is TRBJ2-5 and V is TRBV12-3 or TRBV12-4; tentatively, D is TRBD1 (6 bases). The CDR3 runs 15 residues. Trimming shortened V by 3 bases and J by 4 bases, and 15 bases separated the two germline ends. This chain's CDR3 is CASSFPQGVGETQYF. In DNA form, the CDR3 reads TGTGCCAGCAGTTTCCCACAGGGTGTCGGAGAGACCCAGTACTTC.

The chain uses TRBV16 and TRBJ2-7, with 7 bases identical to TRBD1. The germline CDR1 and CDR2 sequences are KGHSY and FQNENV. CDR3 length: 20 residues. V lost 1 base to trimming and J lost 0 bases; unmatched junction nucleotides: 18. The CDR3 loop is CASSQWGTDRDTLFSYEQYF. The CDR3 DNA follows: TGTGCCAGCAGCCAATGGGGGACCGACAGGGATACACTTTTCTCCTACGAGCAGTACTTC.

The chain links TRBV2 to TRBJ1-1; maybe TRBD1 (5 bases). The germline V gene encodes CDR1 SNHLY and CDR2 FYNNEI. V was cut by 6 bases and J by 6 bases, with 8 bases left in between. The CDR3 sequence is 11 residues long. DNA for the CDR3: TGTGCCAGCAGGTACAGGTCTGAAGCTTTCTTT. Protein product: CASRYRSEAFF.

This clonotype is a singleton in its sample. J is TRBJ1-2 and V is TRBV18, with a possible D match to TRBD1 (5 bases). This CDR3 spans 13 amino acids. The V gene lost 3 bases and the J gene lost 8 bases, with 13 bases spanning the gap. Germline V gene sequence: CDR1 KGHSH, CDR2 LQKENI. In DNA form, the CDR3 reads TGTGCCAGCTCACCCGGCCAGGGTGGAGGCTACACCTTC. Protein sequence: CASSPGQGGGYTF.

The genes are TRBV5-1 and TRBJ2-7; 9 bases match TRBD1. The CDR3 is made up of 14 amino acids. Germline CDR1 is SGHRS and CDR2 is YFSETQ. V trimming: 4 bases; J trimming: 4 bases; junction bases outside the gene matches: 6. CDR3 loop: CASSAGQGVYEQYF. CDR3 nucleotides: TGCGCCAGCAGCGCGGGACAGGGAGTTTACGAGCAGTACTTC.

This clonotype was recorded only once. This chain links TRBV10-3 with TRBJ1-1; TRBD1 agrees at 10 bases. The CDR3 covers 16 residues. V lost 5 bases to trimming and J lost 1 base; unmatched junction nucleotides: 7. Per germline, CDR1 ENHRY and CDR2 SYGVKD. The CDR3 is CAISSRTGGSNTEAFF. DNA of the CDR3: TGTGCCATCAGTTCGCGGACAGGGGGTTCGAACACTGAAGCTTTCTTT.

V and J are TRBV5-4 and TRBJ2-7; D is perhaps TRBD1 (6 bases). V lost 5 bases and J lost 6, with 18 bases in between. CDR1 and CDR2 (germline): SGHNT, YYREEE (reference sequence). The CDR3 is 14 amino acids. CDR3 in amino acids: CASRARQADGEQYF. In DNA, the CDR3 is TGTGCCAGCAGAGCCCGACAGGCTGACGGCGAGCAGTACTTC.

A single count supports this clonotype. This chain connects TRBV3-1 to TRBJ1-1; 7 positions match TRBD1. CDR3 length: 12 amino acids. J was trimmed by 7 bases and V by 4 bases; bases with no gene match: 3. Germline lookup yields CDR1 LGHDT and CDR2 YNNKEL (reference sequence). The DNA of the CDR3 is TGTGCCAGCAGCCCCGGGACAGATGAAGCTTTCTTT. Protein product: CASSPGTDEAFF.

V and J are TRBV19 and TRBJ1-5, with TRBD1 matching over 8 bases. The CDR3 loop spans 13 amino acids. Germline assignment: CDR1 LNHDA and CDR2 SQIVND (reference sequence). Trimming removed 9 bases from V and 6 bases from J; junction bases left unmatched: 7. The CDR3 DNA follows: TGTGCCAGCCTGGACAGGGAGTCTCAGCCCCAGCATTTT. Translation gives CASLDRESQPQHF.

This clonotype was detected once. The rearrangement joins TRBV11-3 to TRBJ1-3, with TRBD1 identical over 7 bases. The CDR3 sequence is 15 residues long. The junction had 5 bases not matched to a gene; V was cut back by 6 bases and J by 0 bases. Germline values: CDR1 SGHNT, CDR2 YENEEA. The CDR3 DNA follows: TGTGCCAGCAGTCCAGGGGGTTCCTCTGGAAACACCATATATTTT. Its protein is CASSPGGSSGNTIYF.

This clonotype was detected only once. The V gene is TRBV19, the J gene TRBJ2-5; D tentatively fits TRBD1 or TRBD2 (5 bases each). The CDR3 runs 14 residues. The V end was cut by 9 bases, the J end by 4 bases, with 18 bases between. Germline V gene data show CDR1 as LNHDA and CDR2 as SQIVND (reference sequence). The CDR3 spells CASRDTGTSETQYF. The CDR3 DNA reads as TGTGCCAGCCGCGATACTGGGACCTCAGAGACCCAGTACTTC. The whole variable domain, filled in from reference TRBV19 and TRBJ2-5, reads DGGITQSPKYLFRKEGQNVTLSCEQNLNHDAMYWYRQDPGQGLRLIYYSQIVNDFQKGDIAEGYSVSREKKESFPLTVTSAQKNPTAFYLCASRDTGTSETQYFGPGTRLLVL.

The V gene is TRBV3-1, the J gene TRBJ2-3; D call uncertain. Trimming left V 1 base short and J 6 bases short, with 11 bases between. CDR1 and CDR2 (germline): LGHDT, YNNKEL (reference sequence). CDR3 size: 14 residues. The CDR3 nucleotides read TGTGCCAGCAGCCAAGGGTTGAGCGTGGATACGCAGTATTTT. Amino acid sequence: CASSQGLSVDTQYF.

The chain combines TRBV3-1 with TRBJ2-5, with TRBD1 matching 7 bases. The length of the CDR3 is 13 residues. Germline V CDR1 and CDR2: LGHDT, YNNKEL (reference sequence). Trimming cost V 2 bases and J 4 bases; bases outside gene matches: 1. As DNA, the CDR3 is TGTGCCAGCAGCCAAACAGGGGTAGAGACCCAGTACTTC. Encoded protein: CASSQTGVETQYF.

V gene TRBV3-1 combines with J gene TRBJ2-5, with 9 bases lining up with TRBD2. J gave up 3 bases and V 0 bases, and 2 bases lay outside the gene matches. The CDR3 runs to 15 residues. In germline, CDR1 is LGHDT, CDR2 YNNKEL (reference sequence). This chain's CDR3 is CASSQDIAGEETQYF. In DNA, the CDR3 is TGTGCCAGCAGCCAAGATATAGCGGGGGAAGAGACCCAGTACTTC.

This chain joins TRBV6-1 and TRBJ1-2; 7 nucleotides agree with TRBD1. The CDR3 has 17 amino acids. V dropped 6 bases and J dropped 4; count of bases not matched to a gene: 17. Germline V gene sequence: CDR1 MNHNS, CDR2 SASEGT. The CDR3 sequence is CASRGTVSSRGAYGYTF. The CDR3 nucleotides read TGTGCCAGCAGGGGGACAGTCTCGAGCAGAGGGGCCTATGGCTACACCTTC.

The chain employs TRBV5-1 and TRBJ2-7; D possibly uses TRBD1 or TRBD2 (5 bases each). The germline V and J ends were trimmed by 0 bases and 2 bases, with 9 bases remaining between them. Germline CDR1 and CDR2: SGHRS and YFSETQ. The CDR3 has 14 residues. CDR3 sequence (DNA): TGCGCCAGCAGCTTGGGAGGGGAGACCTACGAGCAGTACTTC. Its translation is CASSLGGETYEQYF.

J is TRBJ2-7 and V is TRBV5-1; 9 nucleotides line up with TRBD1. J was trimmed by 5 bases and V by 5 bases; bases with no gene match: 8. This CDR3 contains 14 residues. Germline-derived CDR1 and CDR2 are SGHRS and YFSETQ. The CDR3 coding sequence is TGCGCCAGCAGACGGACAGGGGAGTTCGACGAGCAGTACTTC. Translation gives CASRRTGEFDEQYF. Together with reference TRBV5-1 and TRBJ2-7, the CDR3 gives the full variable domain: KAGVTQTPRYLIKTRGQQVTLSCSPISGHRSVSWYQQTPGQGLQFLFEYFSETQRNKGNFPGRFSGRQFSNSRSEMNVSTLELGDSALYLCASRRTGEFDEQYFGPGTRLTVT.

The genes are TRBV13 and TRBJ1-1; 8 bases match TRBD1. The CDR3 is 14 amino acids. Germline V gene sequence: CDR1 PRHDT, CDR2 FYEKMQ (reference sequence). V shed 5 bases and J 2 bases; nucleotides not matched to a gene: 4. Here the CDR3 reads CASSGDRGNTEAFF. Here the CDR3 DNA reads TGTGCCAGCAGCGGAGACAGGGGAAACACTGAAGCTTTCTTT.

This rearrangement joins TRBV5-1 to TRBJ2-7, with TRBD1 as a possible D gene (6 bases). This CDR3 is 13 amino acids long. Germline-derived CDR1 and CDR2 are SGHRS and YFSETQ. With 4 bases removed from V and 7 bases from J, the gap between germline ends came to 15 bases. The DNA for the CDR3 is TGCGCCAGCAGCCCCCGCCAGGGGAGTGAGCAGTACTTC. Amino acid sequence: CASSPRQGSEQYF.

This clonotype showed up just once. The genes are TRBV28 and TRBJ2-7; TRBD2 might be the D (5 bases). Looked up from germline, CDR1 is MDHEN and CDR2 is SYDVKM. This CDR3 is 15 amino acids long. Trimming stripped 0 bases from V and 2 bases from J, with 11 bases between. The CDR3 sequence is CASSLWGSGPYEQYF. CDR3 nucleotide sequence: TGTGCCAGCAGTTTATGGGGGAGTGGACCCTACGAGCAGTACTTC.

The chain links TRBV19 to TRBJ1-1; 8 bases align to TRBD1. There are 13 residues in the CDR3. The V segment lost 10 bases and the J segment 1 base; nucleotides outside the gene matches: 5. Germline V lookup: CDR1 LNHDA, CDR2 SQIVND (reference sequence). CDR3 residues: CATLDRENTEAFF. The CDR3 DNA reads as TGTGCCACTTTGGACAGGGAGAACACTGAAGCTTTCTTT.

The gene calls are TRBV7-3 and TRBJ2-1, with D possibly TRBD1 on 5 matching bases. Between the trimmed V and J ends, which lost 5 bases and 0 bases, there was a span of 5 bases. Per the germline V gene, CDR1 is SGHTA and CDR2 is FQGTGA. This CDR3 contains 13 residues. For the CDR3, the DNA is TGTGCCAGCAGCGACAGCTCCTACAATGAGCAGTTCTTC. It is translated as CASSDSSYNEQFF.

The CDR3 coding sequence is TGTGCCAGCAGTTACTCGATTAACGGCCATCGCACAGATACGCAGTATTTT. Its translation is CASSYSINGHRTDTQYF. The chain links TRBV6-5 to TRBJ2-3; D ambiguous. This CDR3 comprises 17 residues. CDR1 MNHEY and CDR2 SVGAGI come from the germline V gene. With 0 bases removed from V and 1 base from J, the gap between germline ends came to 14 bases.

This clonotype turned up a few times. The chain links TRBV20-1 to TRBJ2-6; D is ambiguous. The CDR3 runs 13 residues. The V and J ends lost 6 bases and 1 base respectively, with 7 bases between them. Per the germline V gene, CDR1 is DFQATT and CDR2 is SNEGSKA (reference sequence). The CDR3 DNA sequence: TGCAGTGCAGCCCGATCTGGGGCCAACGTCCTGACTTTC. Translation gives CSAARSGANVLTF.

J is TRBJ2-7 and V is TRBV6-1; D is possibly TRBD1 (5 bases). V lost 3 bases, J lost 4 bases, and 10 bases lay in between. CDR1 and CDR2 (germline): MNHNS, SASEGT. CDR3 length: 13 residues. This CDR3 reads CASSDYQGYEQYF. CDR3 sequence (DNA): TGTGCCAGCAGTGATTACCAGGGTTACGAGCAGTACTTC.

The chain combines TRBV18 with TRBJ1-2, with 8 bases identical to TRBD1. The germline V gene has CDR1 KGHSH and CDR2 LQKENI. The CDR3 has 12 amino acids. Losses at the gene ends were 3 bases for V and 13 bases for J; bases not matched to a gene: 7. CDR3 nucleotides: TGTGCCAGCTCACCCGAGGACAGGGATGGCACCTTC. Translated: CASSPEDRDGTF. The full variable domain, completed using reference TRBV18 and TRBJ1-2, is NAGVMQNPRHLVRRRGQEARLRCSPMKGHSHVYWYRQLPEEGLKFMVYLQKENIIDESGMPKERFSAEFPKEGPSILRIQQVVRGDSAAYFCASSPEDRDGTFGSGTRLTVV.

The chain employs TRBV7-2 and TRBJ1-1; 9 nucleotides agree with TRBD1. The ends lost 1 base at V and 5 bases at J; junction bases unmatched: 8. Germline V gene lookup returns CDR1 SGHTA and CDR2 FQGNSA. The CDR3 spans 16 residues. The CDR3 sequence is CASSLGRDREPTEAFF. The CDR3 DNA reads TGTGCCAGCAGCTTAGGCCGGGACAGGGAACCAACTGAAGCTTTCTTT.

V usage is TRBV5-5 and J usage is TRBJ1-6; D perhaps matches TRBD1 (5 bases). V shed 4 bases and J shed 4 bases, with 9 bases lying between them. The V gene's germline CDR1 is SGHKS and CDR2 YYEKEE (reference sequence). There are 14 residues in the CDR3. The DNA of the CDR3 is TGTGCCAGCAGCCCGACAGTATATAATTCACCCCTCCACTTT. Translated: CASSPTVYNSPLHF.

This clonotype occurred once. The V gene is TRBV3-1, the J gene TRBJ2-4; D is ambiguous. The CDR3 is 15 residues long. Trimming removed 1 base at V and 7 bases at J, with 14 bases between. The V gene's germline CDR1 is LGHDT and CDR2 YNNKEL (reference sequence). The CDR3 DNA is TGTGCCAGCAGCCAAGGCTACAGCCCCCAGAACATTCAGTACTTC. Its translation: CASSQGYSPQNIQYF.

The rearrangement uses TRBV29-1 and TRBJ1-5; no clear D. Per the germline V gene, CDR1 is SQVTM and CDR2 is ANQGSEA. V lost 5 bases, J lost 5 bases, and 13 bases lay in between. CDR3 length equals 13 residues. This CDR3 is CSVRGQVDQPQHF. The CDR3 DNA sequence: TGCAGCGTTCGTGGGCAGGTTGATCAGCCCCAGCATTTT.